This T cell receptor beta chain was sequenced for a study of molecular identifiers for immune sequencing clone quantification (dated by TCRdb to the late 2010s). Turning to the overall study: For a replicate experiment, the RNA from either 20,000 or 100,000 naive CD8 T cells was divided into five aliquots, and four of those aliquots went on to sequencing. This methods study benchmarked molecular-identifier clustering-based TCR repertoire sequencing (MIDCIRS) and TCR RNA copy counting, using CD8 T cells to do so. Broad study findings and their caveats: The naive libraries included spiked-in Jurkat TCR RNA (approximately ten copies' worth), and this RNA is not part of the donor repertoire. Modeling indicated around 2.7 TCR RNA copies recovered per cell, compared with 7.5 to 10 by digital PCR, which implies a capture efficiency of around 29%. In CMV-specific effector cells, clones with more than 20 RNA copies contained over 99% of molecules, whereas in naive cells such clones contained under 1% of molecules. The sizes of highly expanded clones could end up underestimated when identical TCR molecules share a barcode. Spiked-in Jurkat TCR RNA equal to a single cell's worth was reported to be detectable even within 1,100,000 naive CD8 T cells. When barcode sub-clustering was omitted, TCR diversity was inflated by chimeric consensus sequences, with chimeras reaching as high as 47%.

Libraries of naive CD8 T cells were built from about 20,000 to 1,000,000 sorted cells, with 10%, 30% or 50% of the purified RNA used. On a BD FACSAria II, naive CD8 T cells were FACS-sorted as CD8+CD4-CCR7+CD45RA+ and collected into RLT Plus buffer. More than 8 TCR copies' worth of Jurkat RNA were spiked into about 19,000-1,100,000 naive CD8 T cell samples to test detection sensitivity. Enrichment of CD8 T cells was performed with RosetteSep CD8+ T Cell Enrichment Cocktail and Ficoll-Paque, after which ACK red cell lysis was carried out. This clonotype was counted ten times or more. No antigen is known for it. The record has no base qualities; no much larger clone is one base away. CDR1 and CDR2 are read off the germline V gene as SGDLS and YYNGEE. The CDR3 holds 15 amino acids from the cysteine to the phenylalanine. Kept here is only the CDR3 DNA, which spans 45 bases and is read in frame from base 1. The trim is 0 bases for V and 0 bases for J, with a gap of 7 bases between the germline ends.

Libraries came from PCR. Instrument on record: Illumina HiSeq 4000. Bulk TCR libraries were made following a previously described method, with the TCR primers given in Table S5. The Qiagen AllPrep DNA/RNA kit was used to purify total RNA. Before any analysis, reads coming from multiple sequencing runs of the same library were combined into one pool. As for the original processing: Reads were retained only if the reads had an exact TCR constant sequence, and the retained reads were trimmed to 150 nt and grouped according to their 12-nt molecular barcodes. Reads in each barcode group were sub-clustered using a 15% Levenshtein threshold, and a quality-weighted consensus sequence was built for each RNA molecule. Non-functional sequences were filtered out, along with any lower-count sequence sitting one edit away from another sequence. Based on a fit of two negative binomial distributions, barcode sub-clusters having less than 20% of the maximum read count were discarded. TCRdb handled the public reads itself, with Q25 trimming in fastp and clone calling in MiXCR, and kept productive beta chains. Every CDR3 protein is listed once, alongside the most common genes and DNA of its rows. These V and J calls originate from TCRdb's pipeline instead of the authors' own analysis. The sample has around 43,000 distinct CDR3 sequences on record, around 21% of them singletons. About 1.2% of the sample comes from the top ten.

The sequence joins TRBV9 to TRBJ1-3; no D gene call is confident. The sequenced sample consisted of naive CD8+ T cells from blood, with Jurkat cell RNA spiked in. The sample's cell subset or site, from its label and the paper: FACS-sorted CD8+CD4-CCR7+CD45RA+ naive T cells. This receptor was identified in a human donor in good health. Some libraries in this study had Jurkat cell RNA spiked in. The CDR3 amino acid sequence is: CASSVDPSSGNTIYF. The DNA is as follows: TGTGCCAGCAGCGTAGATCCCAGCTCTGGAAACACCATATATTTT.